A single sample is the source of the 30 T cell receptor beta chains below, sequenced in a study of blood T cell repertoires in COVID-19. Clones were read by immunoSEQ multiplex PCR, and TCRdb kept only the in-frame ones, dropping some. The sample carries 300,000 to 500,000 clones, approximately 90% recorded once. Specimen: PBMCs or T cells enriched from blood (not recorded which). These receptors originate from a woman in her 30s with acute COVID-19.

Regarding this clone: One end of the junction fails to match germline, which may point to a read error. The V and J genes are TRBV6-1 and TRBJ2-3, with a possible D match to TRBD1 (5 bases). This CDR3 has 12 amino acids. Germline V gives CDR1 MNHNS, CDR2 SASEGT. CDR3 protein: CASSEEIQALVF. In DNA form, the CDR3 reads TGTGCCAGCAGTGAAGAAATACAGGCCCTGGTTTTT.

This sequence joins TRBV29-1 and TRBJ2-2; D is ambiguous. The germline CDR1 and CDR2 sequences are SQVTM and ANQGSEA. V was clipped by 4 bases and J by 1 base, with 4 bases between them. The CDR3 spans 12 residues. The CDR3 spells CSVGQNTGELFF. The CDR3 DNA is TGCAGCGTTGGACAGAACACCGGGGAGCTGTTTTTT.

This sequence joins TRBV5-6 and TRBJ1-5; weak D call: TRBD1 (6 bases). Trimming cost V 1 base and J 3 bases, with 11 bases left between them. In germline, CDR1 is SGHDT, CDR2 YYEEEE. There are 15 residues in the CDR3. Here the CDR3 DNA reads TGTGCCAGCAGCTTGTTAGGGGACAACAATCAGCCCCAGCATTTT. It yields the protein CASSLLGDNNQPQHF.

The CDR3: CASGNRGGGLFF. CDR3 DNA sequence: TGTGCCAGTGGAAACAGGGGAGGTGGGCTGTTTTTT. This chain connects TRBV19 to TRBJ2-2; a weak D match, TRBD1 (7 bases). Germline CDR1 LNHDA, CDR2 SQIVND (reference sequence). The germline V and J ends were trimmed by 8 bases and 13 bases, with 17 bases remaining between them. The CDR3 sequence is 12 residues long.

The V call is TRBV18, the J call TRBJ1-3, with 7 bases aligning to TRBD1. Germline V lookup: CDR1 KGHSH, CDR2 LQKENI. V gave up 1 base and J gave up 1 base; unmatched junction bases: 1. The CDR3 has 15 residues. CDR3 sequence (DNA): TGTGCCAGCTCACCACAGGGGGCGTCTGGAAACACCATATATTTT. Its protein product is CASSPQGASGNTIYF. Full variable domain (rest looked up from reference TRBV18 and TRBJ1-3): NAGVMQNPRHLVRRRGQEARLRCSPMKGHSHVYWYRQLPEEGLKFMVYLQKENIIDESGMPKERFSAEFPKEGPSILRIQQVVRGDSAAYFCASSPQGASGNTIYFGEGSWLTVV.

The V gene is TRBV10-3, the J gene TRBJ2-7; TRBD2 is a possible D gene (5 bases). V lost 7 bases to trimming and J lost 0 bases, with 16 bases between them. The CDR3 totals 15 residues. Germline V lookup: CDR1 ENHRY, CDR2 SYGVKD. The CDR3 DNA is TGTGCCATCACCGAGGGTGGAGAGAGCTCCTACGAGCAGTACTTC. This codes for CAITEGGESSYEQYF.

The chain is built from TRBV18 and TRBJ1-5; D call uncertain. The germline V and J ends were trimmed by 8 bases and 5 bases, with 16 bases remaining between them. This CDR3 comprises 14 residues. The germline V gene has CDR1 KGHSH and CDR2 LQKENI. CDR3 region: CASATSAVDQPQHF. The CDR3 DNA reads as TGTGCCAGCGCCACTTCGGCGGTTGATCAGCCCCAGCATTTT.

The chain has TRBV6-5 and TRBJ1-1, with a weak D call TRBD1 (6 bases). The CDR3 consists of 14 residues. V dropped 7 bases and J dropped 4 bases, with 16 bases sitting between them. Germline V gene data show CDR1 as MNHEY and CDR2 as SVGAGI. Written as DNA, the CDR3 is TGTGCCAGCATCCCGAACGGGGGGCTCACTGAAGCTTTCTTT. Amino acids: CASIPNGGLTEAFF.

The chain joins TRBV27 to TRBJ2-3; TRBD1 agrees at 7 bases. CDR3 size: 14 residues. J was trimmed by 3 bases and V by 5 bases; bases with no gene match: 5. Germline CDR1 and CDR2: MNHEY and SMNVEV (reference sequence). CDR3 protein: CASSREGATDTQYF. In nucleotides, the CDR3 is TGTGCCAGCAGTCGTGAGGGGGCAACAGATACGCAGTATTTT.

This chain connects TRBV6-4 to TRBJ2-1; 9 bases align to TRBD2. This CDR3 region has 17 residues. The V gene end was trimmed by 0 bases and the J gene end by 7 bases; junction bases not matched to a gene: 10. Germline-derived CDR1 and CDR2 are MRHNA and SNTAGT. In DNA, the CDR3 is TGTGCCAGCAGTGACTCGAAATTAGCGGGGGTTGATAATGAGCAGTTCTTC. Amino acid sequence: CASSDSKLAGVDNEQFF.

The rearrangement links TRBV7-3 to TRBJ2-3; 9 bases agree with TRBD2. V lost 2 bases and J lost 2; bases outside the gene matches: 8. This CDR3 comprises 17 residues. Germline CDR1 and CDR2: SGHTA and FQGTGA. CDR3 nucleotide sequence: TGTGCCAGCAGCTTAGGGGTGCAGCGGGGGGCCACAGATACGCAGTATTTT. Its translation is CASSLGVQRGATDTQYF.

The chain uses TRBV5-1 and TRBJ1-5, with 8 bases matching TRBD1. The CDR3 length is 14 residues. Trimming removed 4 bases from V and 9 bases from J; junction bases left unmatched: 9. Germline CDR1 and CDR2: SGHRS and YFSETQ. In nucleotides, the CDR3 is TGCGCCAGCAGCCTGACAGGGGTCTGGTTGCCCCAGCATTTT. Residues: CASSLTGVWLPQHF.

This chain joins TRBV7-9 and TRBJ1-2; 8 nucleotides agree with TRBD1. The V gene's germline CDR1 is SEHNR and CDR2 FQNEAQ (reference sequence). The CDR3 length is 14 residues. Trimming at V came to 3 bases and at J to 7 bases, leaving 7 bases not matched to a gene. For the CDR3, the DNA is TGTGCCAGCAGCTTTGGCAGGGGGCTTGTTGGCTACACCTTC. The encoded protein is CASSFGRGLVGYTF. The variable domain in full, with the rest retrieved from reference TRBV7-9 and TRBJ1-2, is DTGVSQNPRHKITKRGQNVTFRCDPISEHNRLYWYRQTLGQGPEFLTYFQNEAQLEKSRLLSDRFSAERPKGSFSTLEIQRTEQGDSAMYLCASSFGRGLVGYTFGSGTRLTVV.

Concerning this clone: Relative to the germline gene, one junction end is altered; a read error may explain this. The rearrangement uses TRBV29-1 and TRBJ1-1, with 7 bases lining up with TRBD1. Germline CDR1 SQVTM, CDR2 ANQGSEA. This CDR3 has 13 residues. The CDR3 loop is CSVEDRAVPEAFF. The CDR3, as DNA: TGCAGCGTGGAAGACAGGGCGGTCCCCGAAGCTTTCTTT.

In this sample, this clone turned up once. This chain connects TRBV7-3 to TRBJ1-2; 10 bases map to TRBD1. The CDR3 runs 14 residues. Germline trimming cut 6 bases from V and 2 bases from J; bases unmatched to any gene: 3. Germline V gene sequence: CDR1 SGHTA, CDR2 FQGTGA. CDR3 nucleotide sequence: TGTGCCAGCAGACGGACAGGGGGGAACTATGGCTACACCTTC. Amino acids: CASRRTGGNYGYTF. Variable domain in full (rest from reference TRBV7-3 and TRBJ1-2): GAGVSQTPSNKVTEKGKYVELRCDPISGHTALYWYRQSLGQGPEFLIYFQGTGAADDSGLPNDRFFAVRPEGSVSTLKIQRTERGDSAVYLCASRRTGGNYGYTFGSGTRLTVV.

The V call is TRBV12-3 or TRBV12-4, the J call TRBJ2-7; 8 nucleotides agree with TRBD1. V was pared by 5 bases and J by 4 bases, with 4 bases of the junction left unmatched. The CDR3 contains 13 residues. CDR3 region: CASSTGQGYEQYF. The CDR3 coding sequence is TGTGCCAGCAGTACCGGACAGGGTTACGAGCAGTACTTC.

The chain joins TRBV30 to TRBJ1-2; TRBD1 matches at 12 bases. Per germline, CDR1 GTSNPN and CDR2 SVGIG (reference sequence). This CDR3 contains 15 residues. The V gene end was trimmed by 1 base and the J gene end by 8 bases; junction bases not matched to a gene: 8. Here the CDR3 DNA reads TGTGCCTGGAGTGACCGGGACAGGGGGCGATGGGGCTACACCTTC. It is translated as CAWSDRDRGRWGYTF.

V and J are TRBV5-1 and TRBJ1-1, with TRBD1 as a possible D gene (6 bases). This CDR3 contains 14 residues. V lost 2 bases and J 1 base, leaving 9 bases between the germline ends. CDR1 is SGHRS, CDR2 YFSETQ, per germline. The CDR3 DNA reads TGCGCCAGCAGCTTCACGACAGGGAACACTGAAGCTTTCTTT. As protein: CASSFTTGNTEAFF.

The chain carries TRBV28 and TRBJ2-3; 10 positions agree with TRBD1. The germline V gene has CDR1 MDHEN and CDR2 SYDVKM. V trimming: 1 base; J trimming: 3 bases; junction bases outside the gene matches: 16. The CDR3 extends over 20 amino acids. DNA for the CDR3: TGTGCCAGCAGTTTATCAATACGACAGGGGGCAATCACTGGGACAGATACGCAGTATTTT. Its protein product is CASSLSIRQGAITGTDTQYF.

V gene TRBV7-9 combines with J gene TRBJ1-4, with D uncertain. CDR3 size: 14 residues. Germline V gives CDR1 SEHNR, CDR2 FQNEAQ (reference sequence). Trimming shortened V by 1 base and J by 3 bases, and 6 bases separated the two germline ends. In DNA form, the CDR3 reads TGTGCCAGCAGCTTAGGTTCTCCTAATGAAAAACTGTTTTTT. Its protein is CASSLGSPNEKLFF.

The chain carries TRBV2 and TRBJ2-3; TRBD1 is a possible D gene (5 bases). The CDR3 consists of 16 residues. Per germline, CDR1 SNHLY and CDR2 FYNNEI. V was pared by 3 bases and J by 1 base, with 14 bases between. CDR3 region: CASSDLQVDGTDTQYF. CDR3 sequence (DNA): TGTGCCAGCAGTGATTTACAGGTGGACGGCACAGATACGCAGTATTTT.

This chain links TRBV5-1 with TRBJ1-3, with 8 nucleotides matching TRBD1. The germline gives CDR1 SGHRS, CDR2 YFSETQ. This CDR3 comprises 16 residues. After removal of 4 bases from V and 0 bases from J, the junction contained 6 bases not matched to a gene. For the CDR3, the DNA is TGCGCCAGCAGCCCCTGGACAGGGCGCTCTGGAAACACCATATATTTT. It codes for CASSPWTGRSGNTIYF.

This clone was counted once. The chain is built from TRBV2 and TRBJ1-1; a possible D gene is TRBD1 (6 bases). Germline CDR1 and CDR2: SNHLY and FYNNEI. The CDR3 is 14 residues long. With 0 bases removed from V and 7 bases from J, the gap between germline ends came to 12 bases. CDR3 nucleotides: TGTGCCAGCAGTGAAGCTCAGGGGACGGGTGAAGCTTTCTTT. Protein sequence: CASSEAQGTGEAFF.

Remarks on this clone: The sample carries other DNA sequences with the same CDR3. The chain combines TRBV6-2 or TRBV6-3 with TRBJ2-7, with 10 bases fitting TRBD1. The CDR3 contains 15 residues. Losses at the gene ends were 2 bases for V and 3 bases for J; bases not matched to a gene: 4. Germline V gene sequence: CDR1 MNHEY, CDR2 SVGEGT. The CDR3 is CASSYLGTGVYEQYF. For the CDR3, the DNA is TGTGCCAGCAGTTACCTGGGGACAGGGGTCTACGAGCAGTACTTC.

V and J are TRBV2 and TRBJ2-7; TRBD1 is a possible D gene (6 bases). V was shortened by 5 bases and J by 3 bases, with 11 bases between the two germline ends. This CDR3 spans 13 amino acids. Germline assignment: CDR1 SNHLY and CDR2 FYNNEI. The CDR3 region has the DNA TGTGCCAGCAGTTGGACAGAGAGCTACGAGCAGTACTTC. Its translation is CASSWTESYEQYF.

V usage is TRBV2 and J usage is TRBJ1-1, with unresolved D. This CDR3 has 13 residues. Germline V lookup: CDR1 SNHLY, CDR2 FYNNEI. Trimming cost V 4 bases and J 3 bases, with 9 bases left between them. The CDR3 sequence: CASSARADTEAFF. The CDR3 region has the DNA TGTGCCAGCAGTGCCCGAGCGGACACTGAAGCTTTCTTT.

This rearrangement joins TRBV29-1 to TRBJ1-5; 10 nucleotides align to TRBD1. The CDR3 loop spans 13 amino acids. The V and J ends lost 6 bases and 11 bases, in that order; junction bases with no gene match: 10. Germline V gene data show CDR1 as SQVTM and CDR2 as ANQGSEA. In nucleotides, the CDR3 is TGCAGCGTGGAGGATGGACAGGGGGGGTCCCAGCATTTT. This translates into CSVEDGQGGSQHF.

The rearrangement joins TRBV13 to TRBJ2-7, with 8 bases lining up with TRBD1. The junction had 3 bases not matched to a gene; V was cut back by 5 bases and J by 6 bases. Germline V lookup: CDR1 PRHDT, CDR2 FYEKMQ (reference sequence). The CDR3 covers 12 residues. CDR3 nucleotide sequence: TGTGCCAGCAGCGAGACAGGGGCCGAGCAGTACTTC. Translating it yields CASSETGAEQYF.

The chain is built from TRBV2 and TRBJ1-2; 8 bases align to TRBD1. The CDR3 is 15 residues long. CDR1 SNHLY and CDR2 FYNNEI come from the germline V gene. J gave up 4 bases and V 5 bases, and 9 bases lay outside the gene matches. The CDR3 sequence: CASSKGQGGLYGYTF. The CDR3 nucleotides are TGTGCCAGCAGTAAAGGACAGGGCGGGCTCTATGGCTACACCTTC. The full variable domain, in which reference TRBV2 and TRBJ1-2 provide the parts outside the CDR3, is EPEVTQTPSHQVTQMGQEVILRCVPISNHLYFYWYRQILGQKVEFLVSFYNNEISEKSEIFDDQFSVERPDGSNFTLKIRSTKLEDSAMYFCASSKGQGGLYGYTFGSGTRLTVV.

A word on this clone: The same CDR3 arises from other DNA sequences in this sample as well. The chain is built from TRBV7-9 and TRBJ1-5; D is possibly TRBD1 (5 bases). Per the germline V gene, CDR1 is SEHNR and CDR2 is FQNEAQ (reference sequence). V was shortened by 4 bases and J by 0 bases, with 7 bases between the two germline ends. This CDR3 has 14 amino acids. CDR3 DNA: TGTGCCAGCAGCTCTACAGGTAGCAATCAGCCCCAGCATTTT. This codes for CASSSTGSNQPQHF.